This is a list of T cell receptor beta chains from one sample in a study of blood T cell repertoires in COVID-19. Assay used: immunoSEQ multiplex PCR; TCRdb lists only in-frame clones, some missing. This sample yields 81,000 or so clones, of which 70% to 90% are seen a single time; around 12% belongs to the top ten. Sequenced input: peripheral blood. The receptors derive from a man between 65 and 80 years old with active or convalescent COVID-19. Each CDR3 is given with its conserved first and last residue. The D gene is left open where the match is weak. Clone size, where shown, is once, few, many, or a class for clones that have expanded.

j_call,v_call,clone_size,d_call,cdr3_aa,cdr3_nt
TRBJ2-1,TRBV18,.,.,CASSPDWYNEQFF,TGTGCCAGCTCACCCGACTGGTACAATGAGCAGTTCTTC
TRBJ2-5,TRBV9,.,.,CASSVSQQETQYF,TGTGCCAGCAGCGTATCCCAACAAGAGACCCAGTACTTC
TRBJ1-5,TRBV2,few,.,CASSEFREDQPQHF,TGTGCCAGCAGTGAATTCAGGGAGGATCAGCCCCAGCATTTT
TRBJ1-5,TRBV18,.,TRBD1,CASSPGGTENQPQHF,TGTGCCAGTTCACCCGGTGGGACAGAGAATCAGCCCCAGCATTTT
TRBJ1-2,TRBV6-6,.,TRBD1,CASRQRTGDGGYTF,TGTGCCAGCAGACAAAGGACAGGGGATGGGGGCTACACCTTC
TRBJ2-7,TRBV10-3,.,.,CAISAEGQFMNF,TGTGCCATCAGTGCGGAGGGACAGTTTATGAACTTC
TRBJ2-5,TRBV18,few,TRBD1,CASSPPGGSLGQETQYF,TGTGCCAGCTCACCACCAGGGGGCTCCCTTGGCCAAGAGACCCAGTACTTC
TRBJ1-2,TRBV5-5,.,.,CASSLIGSSGYTF,TGTGCCAGCAGCCTGATTGGGAGTAGTGGCTACACCTTC
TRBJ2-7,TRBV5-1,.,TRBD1,CASSFGTVEQYF,TGCGCCAGCAGCTTTGGGACAGTGGAGCAGTACTTC
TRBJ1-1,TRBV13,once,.,CASSLEGDGAFF,TGTGCCAGCAGCTTAGAGGGAGACGGAGCTTTCTTT
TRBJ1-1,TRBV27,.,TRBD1,CASSSPTGGLTEAFF,TGTGCCAGCAGTTCCCCGACAGGGGGCCTAACTGAAGCTTTCTTT
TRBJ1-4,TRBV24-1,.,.,CATSDSTVQGTNEKLFF,TGTGCCACCAGTGATTCGACCGTACAGGGTACTAATGAAAAACTGTTTTTT
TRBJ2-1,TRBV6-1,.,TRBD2,CASSESGGEQFF,TGTGCCAGCAGTGAATCGGGGGGGGAGCAGTTCTTC
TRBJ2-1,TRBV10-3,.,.,CAITGGPVNEQFF,TGTGCCATTACCGGGGGGCCGGTTAATGAGCAGTTCTTC
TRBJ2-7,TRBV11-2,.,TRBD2,CASSSTAGGDYEQYF,TGTGCCAGCAGCTCGACGGCGGGGGGGGACTACGAGCAGTACTTC
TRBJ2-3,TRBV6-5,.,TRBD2,CASRGGGAADTQYF,TGTGCCAGCAGGGGCGGGGGGGCCGCAGATACGCAGTATTTT
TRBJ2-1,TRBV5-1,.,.,CASSPLIRGWKDNEQFF,TGCGCCAGTTCCCCCCTAATTCGAGGGTGGAAAGACAATGAGCAGTTCTTC
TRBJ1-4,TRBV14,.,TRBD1,CASSQGIQAGGGTNEKLFF,TGTGCCAGCAGCCAAGGGATTCAGGCAGGGGGCGGAACTAATGAAAAACTGTTTTTT
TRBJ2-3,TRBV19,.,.,CASSTSGLGTDTQYF,TGTGCCAGTAGTACATCGGGGTTAGGAACAGATACGCAGTATTTT
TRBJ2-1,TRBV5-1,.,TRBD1,CASTTGGSYNEQFF,TGCGCCAGCACTACAGGGGGCTCCTACAATGAGCAGTTCTTC
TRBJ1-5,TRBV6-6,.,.,CASSYSPYQPQHF,TGTGCCAGCAGTTACTCCCCTTATCAGCCCCAGCATTTT
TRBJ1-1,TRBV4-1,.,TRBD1,CASSVGTGNMNTEAFF,TGCGCCAGCAGCGTAGGGACAGGGAACATGAACACTGAAGCTTTCTTT
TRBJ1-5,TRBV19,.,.,CASIPPGGGTQPQHF,TGTGCCAGTATCCCTCCAGGAGGAGGGACGCAGCCCCAGCATTTT
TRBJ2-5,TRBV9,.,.,CASSEGHLQETQYF,TGTGCCAGCAGCGAGGGACATCTCCAAGAGACCCAGTACTTC
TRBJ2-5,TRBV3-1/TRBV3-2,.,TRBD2,CASSQGLAGGETQYF,TGTGCCAGCAGCCAAGGTCTAGCGGGGGGAGAGACCCAGTACTTC
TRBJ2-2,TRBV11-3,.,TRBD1,CASSLNRGRNTGELFF,TGTGCCAGCAGCTTAAACAGGGGTCGGAACACCGGGGAGCTGTTTTTT
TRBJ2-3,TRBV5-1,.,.,CASSLAPVSDTQYF,TGCGCCAGCAGCTTGGCTCCCGTATCAGATACGCAGTATTTT
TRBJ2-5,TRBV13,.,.,CASSLGRHQETQYF,TGTGCCAGCAGCTTAGGGCGGCACCAAGAGACCCAGTACTTC
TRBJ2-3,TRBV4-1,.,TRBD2,CASSPDQGLAGGALNTQYF,TGCGCCAGCAGCCCCGATCAGGGACTAGCGGGGGGGGCGTTAAATACGCAGTATTTT
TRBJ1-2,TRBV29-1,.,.,CSVESNYGYTF,TGCAGCGTTGAGAGTAACTATGGCTACACCTTC
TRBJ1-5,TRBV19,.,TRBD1,CASSIDRGVGQPQHF,TGTGCCAGTAGTATCGACAGGGGGGTCGGTCAGCCCCAGCATTTT
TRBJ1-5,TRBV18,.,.,CASSQTQSGGGPQHF,TGTGCCAGCTCACAAACACAAAGTGGCGGGGGGCCCCAGCATTTT
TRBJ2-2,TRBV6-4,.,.,CASSDSSWIPRLFF,TGTGCCAGCAGTGACTCGAGCTGGATTCCTAGGCTGTTTTTT
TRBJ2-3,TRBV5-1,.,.,CASSLASTGTTDTQYF,TGCGCCAGCAGCTTGGCCTCGACAGGCACTACAGATACGCAGTATTTT
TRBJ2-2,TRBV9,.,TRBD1,CASSVGLQGDFTGELFF,TGTGCCAGCAGCGTAGGTTTACAGGGGGATTTCACCGGGGAGCTGTTTTTT
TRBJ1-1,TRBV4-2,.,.,CASSQETGNTEAFF,TGTGCCAGCAGCCAAGAAACGGGAAACACTGAAGCTTTCTTT
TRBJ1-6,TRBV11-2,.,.,CASSKEGGSSSPLHF,TGTGCCAGCAGCAAAGAGGGAGGGTCTAGCTCACCCCTCCACTTT
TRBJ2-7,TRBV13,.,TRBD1,CASRASGTGAYEQYF,TGTGCCAGTCGCGCTTCCGGGACAGGGGCCTACGAGCAGTACTTC
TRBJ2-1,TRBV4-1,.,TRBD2,CASSQTSGASSYNEQFF,TGCGCCAGCAGCCAAACTAGCGGGGCAAGCTCCTACAATGAGCAGTTCTTC
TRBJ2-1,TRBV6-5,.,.,CASSGGGLGANEQFF,TGTGCCAGCAGCGGCGGAGGGCTAGGGGCCAATGAGCAGTTCTTC
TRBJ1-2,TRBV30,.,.,CAWSGAPGYRGYTF,TGTGCCTGGAGTGGGGCTCCAGGTTATCGGGGCTACACCTTC
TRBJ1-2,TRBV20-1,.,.,CSATGNYGYTF,TGCAGTGCTACAGGGAACTATGGCTACACCTTC
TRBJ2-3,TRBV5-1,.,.,CASSSGQGSTDTQYF,TGCGCCAGCAGCTCGGGTCAGGGTAGCACAGATACGCAGTATTTT
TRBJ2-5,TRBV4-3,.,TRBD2,CASSQQLAGGETQYF,TGCGCCAGCAGCCAACAACTAGCGGGAGGGGAGACCCAGTACTTC
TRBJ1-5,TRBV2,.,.,CASARERQPQHF,TGTGCCAGCGCCCGGGAGCGGCAGCCCCAGCATTTT
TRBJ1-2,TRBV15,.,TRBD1,CATSRGRDRASANYGYTF,TGTGCCACCAGCAGAGGCCGGGACAGAGCATCCGCTAACTATGGCTACACCTTC
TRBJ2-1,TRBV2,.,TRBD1,CARSPYRDSYNEQFF,TGTGCCAGGAGTCCTTACCGGGACAGTTACAATGAGCAGTTCTTC
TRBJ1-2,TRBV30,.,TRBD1,CAWSVGSSQSGTGGYYGYTF,TGTGCCTGGAGTGTTGGGTCTTCTCAGTCCGGGACAGGGGGTTACTATGGCTACACCTTC
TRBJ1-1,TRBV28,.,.,CASSLWSKIGGTEAFF,TGTGCCAGCAGTTTATGGTCTAAGATCGGGGGCACTGAAGCTTTCTTT
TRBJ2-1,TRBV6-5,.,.,CASRVSGPTYNEQFF,TGTGCCAGCAGAGTTAGCGGTCCGACCTACAATGAGCAGTTCTTC
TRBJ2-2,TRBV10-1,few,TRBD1,CASTRDRGAGELFF,TGCGCCAGCACCAGGGACAGGGGGGCCGGGGAGCTGTTTTTT
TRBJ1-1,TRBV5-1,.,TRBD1,CASSMDRGNTEAFF,TGCGCCAGCAGCATGGACAGGGGGAACACTGAAGCTTTCTTT
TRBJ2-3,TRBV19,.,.,CASSIDGKSSGTDTQYF,TGTGCCAGTAGTATAGATGGCAAATCATCAGGCACAGATACGCAGTATTTT
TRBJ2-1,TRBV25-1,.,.,CASSEYSGGIPEQFF,TGTGCCAGCAGTGAATATTCGGGGGGCATCCCTGAGCAGTTCTTC